The clone carrying this T cell receptor (beta chain) has a handful of counts. Its antigen is still unknown. The data derive from a study of identical twins. Study outcomes and limitations: Abundant beta clonotypes from cord blood had fewer insertions, unlike memory repertoires, which showed none.

CDR1 and CDR2 from the germline V gene are DFQATT and SNEGSKA (reference sequence). V shed 0 bases and J shed 11 bases, with 16 bases lying between them. The CDR3 contains 14 residues. TCRdb reanalysed the 5' RACE reads using MiXCR and keeps one entry per CDR3 protein. This table holds 750,000 to 950,000 distinct CDR3 sequences, over 9% found once. These records were also assigned to another study, of yellow fever vaccine responses in identical twins.

The clonotype comes from a woman between 18 and 29 years old in good health. The sample consisted of PBMCs. V is TRBV20-1 and J is TRBJ1-4; the D gene is possibly TRBD1 (5 bases). The CDR3 protein is CSARDRQSFQKLFF. CDR3 in DNA: TGCAGTGCTAGAGACCGACAGAGCTTTCAGAAACTGTTTTTT.